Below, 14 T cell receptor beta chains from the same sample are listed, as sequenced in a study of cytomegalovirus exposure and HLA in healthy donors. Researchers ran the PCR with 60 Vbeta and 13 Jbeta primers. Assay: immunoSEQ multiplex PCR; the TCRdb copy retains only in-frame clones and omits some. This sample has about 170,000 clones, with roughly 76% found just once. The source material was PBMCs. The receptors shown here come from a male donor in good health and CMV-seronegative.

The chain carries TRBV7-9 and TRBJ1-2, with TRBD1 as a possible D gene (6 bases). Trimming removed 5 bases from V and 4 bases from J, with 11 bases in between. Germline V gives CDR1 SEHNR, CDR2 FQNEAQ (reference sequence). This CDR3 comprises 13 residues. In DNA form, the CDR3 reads TGTGCCAGCAGCATAACAGGGATCTATGGCTACACCTTC. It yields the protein CASSITGIYGYTF.

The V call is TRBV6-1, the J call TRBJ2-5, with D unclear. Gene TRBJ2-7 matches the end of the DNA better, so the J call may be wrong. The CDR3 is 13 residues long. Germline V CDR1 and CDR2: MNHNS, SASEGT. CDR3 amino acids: CASSFGPRYEQYF. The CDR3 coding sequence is TGTGCCAGCAGTTTTGGTCCCCGGTACGAGCAGTACTTC.

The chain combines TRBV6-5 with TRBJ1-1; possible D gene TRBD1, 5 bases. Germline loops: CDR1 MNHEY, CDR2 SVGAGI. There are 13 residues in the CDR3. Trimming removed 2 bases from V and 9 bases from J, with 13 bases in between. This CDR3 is CASSYPIRVKAFF. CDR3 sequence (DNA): TGTGCCAGCAGTTACCCGATCAGGGTTAAAGCTTTCTTT.

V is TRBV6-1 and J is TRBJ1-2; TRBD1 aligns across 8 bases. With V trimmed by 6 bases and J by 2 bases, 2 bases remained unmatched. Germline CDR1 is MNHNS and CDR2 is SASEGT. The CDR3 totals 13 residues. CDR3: CASRQGGNYGYTF. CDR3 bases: TGTGCCAGCAGACAGGGGGGGAACTATGGCTACACCTTC.

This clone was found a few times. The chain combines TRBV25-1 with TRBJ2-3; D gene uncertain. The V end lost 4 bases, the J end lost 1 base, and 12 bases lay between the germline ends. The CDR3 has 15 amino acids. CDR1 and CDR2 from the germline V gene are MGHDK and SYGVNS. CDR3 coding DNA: TGTGCCAGCAGTGTCGCCTTAGCAGGCACAGATACGCAGTATTTT. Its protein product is CASSVALAGTDTQYF.

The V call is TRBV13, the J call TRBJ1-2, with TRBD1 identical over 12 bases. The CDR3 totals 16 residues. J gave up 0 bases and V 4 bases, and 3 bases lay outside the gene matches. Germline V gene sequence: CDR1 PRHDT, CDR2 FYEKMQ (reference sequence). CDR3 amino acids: CASSSGQGASNYGYTF. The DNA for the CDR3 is TGTGCCAGCAGCTCGGGACAGGGGGCCTCTAACTATGGCTACACCTTC. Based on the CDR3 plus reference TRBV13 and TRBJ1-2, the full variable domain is AAGVIQSPRHLIKEKRETATLKCYPIPRHDTVYWYQQGPGQDPQFLISFYEKMQSDKGSIPDRFSAQQFSDYHSELNMSSLELGDSALYFCASSSGQGASNYGYTFGSGTRLTVV.

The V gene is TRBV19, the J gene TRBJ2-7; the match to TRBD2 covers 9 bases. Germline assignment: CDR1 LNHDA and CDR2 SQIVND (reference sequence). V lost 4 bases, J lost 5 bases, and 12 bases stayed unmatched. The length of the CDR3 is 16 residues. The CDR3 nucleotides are TGTGCCAGTAGTACCGAGCGGGGGGCCGCCTATAACGAGCAGTACTTC. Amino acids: CASSTERGAAYNEQYF.

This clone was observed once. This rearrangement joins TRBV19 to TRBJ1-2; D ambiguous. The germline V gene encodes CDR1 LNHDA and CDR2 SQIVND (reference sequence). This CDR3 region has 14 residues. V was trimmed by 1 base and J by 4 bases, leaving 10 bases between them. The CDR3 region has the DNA TGTGCCAGTAGTATAGGAGGCCTACGCTATGGCTACACCTTC. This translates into CASSIGGLRYGYTF.

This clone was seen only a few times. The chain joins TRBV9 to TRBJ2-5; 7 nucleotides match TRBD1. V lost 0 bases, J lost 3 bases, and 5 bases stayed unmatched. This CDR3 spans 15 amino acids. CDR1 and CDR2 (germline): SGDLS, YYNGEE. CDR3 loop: CASSVGGTEKETQYF. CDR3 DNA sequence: TGTGCCAGCAGCGTAGGGGGGACAGAGAAAGAGACCCAGTACTTC.

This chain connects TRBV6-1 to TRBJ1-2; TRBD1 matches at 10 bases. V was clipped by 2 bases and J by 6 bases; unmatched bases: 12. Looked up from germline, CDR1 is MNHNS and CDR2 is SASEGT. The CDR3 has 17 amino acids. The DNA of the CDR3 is TGTGCCAGCAGTGAATGGGACAGGGGAAACCCCCCTAATGGCTACACCTTC. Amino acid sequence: CASSEWDRGNPPNGYTF.

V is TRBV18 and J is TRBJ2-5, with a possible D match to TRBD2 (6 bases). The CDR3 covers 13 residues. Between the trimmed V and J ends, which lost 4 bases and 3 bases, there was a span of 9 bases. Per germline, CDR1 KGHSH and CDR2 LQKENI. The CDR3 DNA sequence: TGTGCCAGCTCACTGGGACTTGAAGAGACCCAGTACTTC. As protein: CASSLGLEETQYF.

The CDR3 bases are TGTGCCAGCAGAGCGGGACAGGGGGACTACAATGAGCAGTTCTTC. This codes for CASRAGQGDYNEQFF. J is TRBJ2-1 and V is TRBV27; 11 bases are shared with TRBD1. The CDR3 contains 15 residues. The junction had 4 bases not matched to a gene; V was cut back by 6 bases and J by 3 bases. Germline CDR1 is MNHEY and CDR2 is SMNVEV (reference sequence).

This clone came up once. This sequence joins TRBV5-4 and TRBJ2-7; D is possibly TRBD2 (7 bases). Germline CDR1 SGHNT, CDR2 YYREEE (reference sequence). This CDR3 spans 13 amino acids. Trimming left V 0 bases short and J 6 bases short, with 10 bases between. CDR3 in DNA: TGTGCCAGCAGCTTGGAGGGGGGGACCGAGCAGTACTTC. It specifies CASSLEGGTEQYF.

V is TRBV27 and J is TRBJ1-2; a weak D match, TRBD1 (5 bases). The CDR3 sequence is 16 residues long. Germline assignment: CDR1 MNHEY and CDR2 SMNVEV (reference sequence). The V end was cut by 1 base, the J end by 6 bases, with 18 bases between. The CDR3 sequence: CASSLWAGGNFDGYTF. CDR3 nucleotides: TGTGCCAGCAGTTTATGGGCTGGGGGGAACTTCGATGGCTACACCTTC.